These 13 T cell receptor beta chains share one sample of origin, sequenced in a study of blood T cell repertoires in COVID-19. Data came from immunoSEQ multiplex PCR; TCRdb stores just in-frame clones and leaves some out. The table lists under 400,000 clones, about nine tenths of them singletons. The sample comprised peripheral blood. All receptors derive from a woman aged 25-40 years with COVID-19, enrolled during active disease.

The rearrangement links TRBV30 to TRBJ2-5; 7 bases are a match to TRBD2. CDR3 length equals 14 residues. Germline trimming cut 2 bases from V and 2 bases from J; bases unmatched to any gene: 5. Per germline, CDR1 GTSNPN and CDR2 SVGIG (reference sequence). The CDR3: CAWSHIAGQETQYF. The CDR3 nucleotides read TGTGCCTGGAGTCATATAGCGGGTCAAGAGACCCAGTACTTC.

The genes are TRBV6-1 and TRBJ2-3, with TRBD1 matching 7 bases. The germline CDR1 and CDR2 sequences are MNHNS and SASEGT. The V gene end was trimmed by 2 bases and the J gene end by 2 bases; junction bases not matched to a gene: 10. The CDR3 extends over 17 amino acids. The CDR3 sequence: CASSERRGHSTTDTQYF. In DNA, the CDR3 is TGTGCCAGCAGTGAACGTAGGGGGCATAGTACCACAGATACGCAGTATTTT.

The J gene is TRBJ2-2, the V gene TRBV5-4; 8 bases line up with TRBD2. V trimming: 4 bases; J trimming: 7 bases; junction bases outside the gene matches: 3. Looked up from germline, CDR1 is SGHNT and CDR2 is YYREEE (reference sequence). The CDR3 has 13 amino acids. In nucleotides, the CDR3 is TGTGCCAGCAGCCCAAGCGGGGGCGGGGAGCTGTTTTTT. This encodes CASSPSGGGELFF. The whole variable domain, remainder taken from reference TRBV5-4 and TRBJ2-2, is ETGVTQSPTHLIKTRGQQVTLRCSSQSGHNTVSWYQQALGQGPQFIFQYYREEENGRGNFPPRFSGLQFPNYSSELNVNALELDDSALYLCASSPSGGGELFFGEGSRLTVL.

This chain uses TRBV18 with TRBJ1-1, with D possibly TRBD1 on 5 matching bases. Germline V gene data show CDR1 as KGHSH and CDR2 as LQKENI. Trimming took off 6 bases at V and 3 bases at J, with 11 bases between the two ends. The CDR3 has 13 amino acids. The CDR3 loop is CASSPTRDTEAFF. The CDR3 coding sequence is TGTGCCAGCTCCCCAACCAGGGACACTGAAGCTTTCTTT.

The rearrangement joins TRBV14 to TRBJ1-6; tentative D call: TRBD1 (5 bases). The CDR3 spans 15 residues. Per the germline V gene, CDR1 is SGHDN and CDR2 is FVKESK. Trimming took off 0 bases at V and 6 bases at J, with 9 bases between the two ends. The CDR3 DNA reads TGTGCCAGCAGCCAAGAGAGAAGGGGTAATTCACCCCTCCACTTT. As protein: CASSQERRGNSPLHF.

The V gene is TRBV28, the J gene TRBJ1-5, with 8 nucleotides matching TRBD1. V lost 6 bases, J lost 6 bases, and 7 bases stayed unmatched. The CDR3 sequence is 14 residues long. CDR1 is MDHEN and CDR2 is SYDVKM in the germline V gene. CDR3 nucleotide sequence: TGTGCCAGCAGCATCAGGGGGCAGAGTCAGCCCCAGCATTTT. It specifies CASSIRGQSQPQHF. Full variable domain (missing parts from reference TRBV28 and TRBJ1-5): DVKVTQSSRYLVKRTGEKVFLECVQDMDHENMFWYRQDPGLGLRLIYFSYDVKMKEKGDIPEGYSVSREKKERFSLILESASTNQTSMYLCASSIRGQSQPQHFGDGTRLSIL.

In DNA, the CDR3 is TGTGCCAGCAGTTTAAAGTTCCGGGGATTATTCGAAAAACTGTTTTTT. Protein product: CASSLKFRGLFEKLFF. The rearrangement links TRBV28 to TRBJ1-4; the D is unclear. Germline-derived CDR1 and CDR2 are MDHEN and SYDVKM. Trimming removed 2 bases from V and 8 bases from J, with 18 bases in between. The CDR3 contains 16 residues.

This chain joins TRBV7-9 and TRBJ2-1, with D perhaps TRBD1 (5 bases). From germline, CDR1 is SEHNR and CDR2 FQNEAQ (reference sequence). V was pared by 0 bases and J by 2 bases, with 5 bases between. This CDR3 contains 14 residues. CDR3 amino acids: CASSLAGPYNEQFF. CDR3 bases: TGTGCCAGCAGCTTAGCGGGGCCCTACAATGAGCAGTTCTTC.

This rearrangement joins TRBV6-1 to TRBJ2-3, with TRBD2 matching 8 bases. Germline V CDR1 and CDR2: MNHNS, SASEGT. Unmatched junction bases numbered 2, after V lost 6 bases and J lost 0 bases. The CDR3 has 14 amino acids. CDR3 region: CASSTSGSTDTQYF. The CDR3 DNA sequence: TGTGCCAGCAGCACTAGCGGCAGCACAGATACGCAGTATTTT.

The J gene is TRBJ1-1, the V gene TRBV30; D perhaps matches TRBD1 (5 bases). This CDR3 region has 13 residues. The ends were cut back, 2 bases at V and 3 bases at J, with 10 bases in the middle. In germline, CDR1 is GTSNPN, CDR2 SVGIG (reference sequence). The CDR3 here is CAWSLSQDTEAFF. The DNA for the CDR3 is TGTGCCTGGAGTTTATCACAGGACACTGAAGCTTTCTTT.

The V call is TRBV28, the J call TRBJ1-1; the match to TRBD1 covers 8 bases. This CDR3 has 14 amino acids. V shed 3 bases, J shed 11 bases, and the junction held 11 bases outside the gene matches. Germline V gene sequence: CDR1 MDHEN, CDR2 SYDVKM. CDR3 coding DNA: TGTGCCAGCAGTTTTATCCGGGACAGGCCTGGGGCTTTCTTT. This translates into CASSFIRDRPGAFF.

This chain links TRBV29-1 with TRBJ2-2; possible D gene TRBD1, 5 bases. The CDR3 runs to 13 residues. Germline-derived CDR1 and CDR2 are SQVTM and ANQGSEA. V lost 6 bases, J lost 6 bases, and 14 bases lay in between. CDR3 DNA sequence: TGCAGCGTGATACTACAAGGGGCCGGGGAGCTGTTTTTT. Translated: CSVILQGAGELFF.

This chain connects TRBV18 to TRBJ2-7, with D possibly being TRBD1 (6 bases). The CDR3 totals 14 residues. Germline assignment: CDR1 KGHSH and CDR2 LQKENI. The V end lost 2 bases, the J end lost 3 bases, and 11 bases lay between the germline ends. In nucleotides, the CDR3 is TGTGCCAGCTCACCATCACAGGGACACTACGAGCAGTACTTC. Translation: CASSPSQGHYEQYF.